This TCR beta chain was sequenced during a study of OX40 agonist ivuxolimab in advanced cancers. Profiled with immunoSEQ multiplex PCR; TCRdb holds only in-frame clones, not every one. The repertoire holds 78,000 or so clones, with 88% as singletons. Germline V gives CDR1 SEHNR, CDR2 FQNEAQ (reference sequence). The CDR3 spans 12 residues. The V end lost 1 base, the J end lost 8 bases, and 8 bases lay between the germline ends. This clonotype originated in an adult with an advanced solid tumor such as melanoma, head and neck, liver or kidney cancer. This material consisted of CD4+ or CD8+ T cells sorted from blood, taken in a trial of the OX40 agonist ivuxolimab. The chain is built from TRBV7-9 and TRBJ1-1; perhaps TRBD1 as D (5 bases). Written as DNA, the CDR3 is TGTGCCAGCAGCTTAGTATGGGGCGAAGCTTTCTTT. It codes for CASSLVWGEAFF.